Reported below is one TCR beta chain. Its antigen is not identified. Produced via immunoSEQ multiplex PCR; TCRdb's table is partial and in-frame only. In the table there are roughly 130,000 clones, roughly 88% of which are singletons. The record originates from a study of T cell responses to AZD1222 COVID-19 vaccine. CDR3 length equals 16 residues. V dropped 2 bases and J dropped 2; count of bases not matched to a gene: 8. Germline V CDR1 and CDR2: MNHNY, SVGAGI (reference sequence). Findings and caveats of the study: CD4 TCRs linked to vaccination spanned spike, dominating at 160-218 and 743-854. Vaccination with two AZD1222 doses was followed by a rise in Spike-specific TCR breadth and depth.

The V call is TRBV6-6, the J call TRBJ2-5; 7 positions agree with TRBD2. The sequencing used peripheral blood, collected on day 0 of MenACWY control vaccination. This clonotype was obtained from an adult in good health. In nucleotides, the CDR3 is TGTGCCAGCAGTTACACAAACCCGGGGGGTCAAGAGACCCAGTACTTC. Amino acids: CASSYTNPGGQETQYF.